Listed below are T cell receptor beta chains from one sample, sequenced in a study of human T cells and chemical hapten exposure. TCRdb re-called the RACE reads through MiXCR, storing one row per CDR3 protein. The sample carries approximately 69,000 distinct CDR3 sequences, 10% recorded once. The source material was whole blood, sampled in connection with sensitization to the hapten diphenylcyclopropenone (DPC). Receptors originate from a woman aged 45-65 years with alopecia areata. Some clones in this sample may be carry-over from other donors' samples. Both conserved end residues are part of each CDR3. The order of the fields is V gene, J gene, D gene, clone size, CDR3 DNA, CDR3 protein. A D gene is named only where the DNA matches it firmly. Clone size is stated in some rows and not others, as once, few, many or a class when expanded.

TRBV19	TRBJ1-2	.	.	TGTGCCAGTAGTGGCCAGGGGAATGGCTACACCTTC	CASSGQGNGYTF
TRBV18	TRBJ2-3	TRBD2	.	TGTGCCAGCTCACCACTCGGGAGGGAGATGCCTGGAGATACGCAGTATTTT	CASSPLGREMPGDTQYF
TRBV11-3	TRBJ2-5	TRBD2	.	TGTGCCAGCAGCCTGACTGAGATTGGGACTAGCGGGAGTCTCGAGACCCAGTACTTC	CASSLTEIGTSGSLETQYF
TRBV29-1	TRBJ2-5	.	.	TGCAGCGTTTTAGCGGACCAAGAGACCCAGTACTTC	CSVLADQETQYF
TRBV9	TRBJ2-7	.	.	TGTGCCAGCAGCGTAGGGGGTTTTCAGTACGAGCAGTACTTC	CASSVGGFQYEQYF
TRBV5-1	TRBJ2-3	.	.	TGCGCCAGCAGCTTGGAGAGGGCAAGCTCAGATACGCAGTATTTT	CASSLERASSDTQYF
TRBV12-3/TRBV12-4	TRBJ1-1	.	.	TGTGCCAGCAAAATTTACAGGAACACTGAAGCTTTCTTT	CASKIYRNTEAFF
TRBV20-1	TRBJ2-1	TRBD1	many	TGCAGCGCTACCGGGACAGGGTATAATGAGCAGTTCTTC	CSATGTGYNEQFF
TRBV5-4	TRBJ2-7	TRBD2	many	TGTGCCAGCAGCCCGGGACTAGCGGGAGACGAGCAGTGCTTC	CASSPGLAGDEQCF
TRBV18	TRBJ1-2	.	many	TGTGCCAGCTCACCGGGCCAGAGCTATGGCTACACCTTC	CASSPGQSYGYTF
TRBV29-1	TRBJ2-7	.	many	TGCAGCGGGAGCAACTCCTACGAGCAGTACTTC	CSGSNSYEQYF
TRBV6-5	TRBJ2-5	.	many	TGTGCCAGCAGTTACTTGCCGGGGGAAGAGACCCAGTACTTC	CASSYLPGEETQYF
TRBV6-1	TRBJ2-1	.	many	TGTGCCAGCAAAAACAGCATCTACAATGAGCAGTTCTTC	CASKNSIYNEQFF
TRBV5-1	TRBJ2-7	TRBD1	.	TGCGCCAGCAGCTTGGAAGGGACAGTAACCTACGAGCAGTACTTC	CASSLEGTVTYEQYF
TRBV2	TRBJ2-5	.	.	TGTGCCAGCAGTGCGACGGCAGGGTTCCAAGAGACCCAGTACTTC	CASSATAGFQETQYF
TRBV20-1	TRBJ1-5	TRBD1	.	TGCAGTGCTAGATCCGGGACAGGGGAGAGTCGGCCCCAGCATTTT	CSARSGTGESRPQHF
TRBV7-3	TRBJ2-2	TRBD1	many	TGTGCCAGCAGCCGTCGGGACAGCGGAACCGGGGAGCTGTTTTTT	CASSRRDSGTGELFF
TRBV6-5	TRBJ2-7	.	few	TGTGCCAGCAGGAAGGACGGTTACTCCTACGAGCAGTACTTC	CASRKDGYSYEQYF
TRBV5-4	TRBJ2-3	.	many	TGTGCCAGCAGCGAGGACTACGGCACAGATACGCAGTATTTT	CASSEDYGTDTQYF
TRBV7-9	TRBJ1-5	TRBD1	many	TGTGCCAGCAGCTTCGGACAGGCACCTTGGCAGCCCCAGCATTTT	CASSFGQAPWQPQHF
TRBV5-1	TRBJ2-7	TRBD2	many	TGCGCCAGTGGACTAGCGGGAGGGAACCACGAGCAGTACTTC	CASGLAGGNHEQYF
TRBV29-1	TRBJ1-1	.	many	TGCAGCGCAGGAATTGGGGGGAACACTGAAGCTTTCTTT	CSAGIGGNTEAFF
TRBV6-2/TRBV6-3	TRBJ1-5	TRBD1	few	TGTGCCAGCAGTGCACCGGGACAGGGGCGTAATCAGCCCCAGCATTTT	CASSAPGQGRNQPQHF
TRBV29-1	TRBJ1-2	TRBD1	many	TGCAGCGTCGGACAGGGACCTGGCTACACCTTC	CSVGQGPGYTF
TRBV12-3/TRBV12-4	TRBJ1-2	.	few	TGTGCCAGCAGTTTATTATTACGGGCAGACTATGGCTACACCTTC	CASSLLLRADYGYTF